Following are 30 T cell receptor beta chains from one sample sequenced in a study of radiotherapy plus CTLA-4 blockade in lung cancer. Sequencing was performed with immunoSEQ multiplex PCR; in TCRdb, only in-frame clones are kept and a portion is missing. The sample contains 78,000 or so clones, around nine tenths of which appear only once. Sequenced material: peripheral blood, taken from a patient treated with radiotherapy plus ipilimumab. These receptors all come from a human donor with non-small cell lung cancer who had stable disease on radiotherapy plus ipilimumab.

The chain couples TRBV6-6 to TRBJ1-6; TRBD1 might be the D (6 bases). The CDR3 has 14 residues. The V and J ends lost 7 bases and 6 bases respectively, with 13 bases between them. The germline V gene has CDR1 MNHNY and CDR2 SVGAGI (reference sequence). The DNA of the CDR3 is TGTGCCAGCAACCAGGACAGCATTAATTCACCCCTCCACTTT. Protein: CASNQDSINSPLHF.

V and J are TRBV30 and TRBJ2-1; a possible D gene is TRBD2 (6 bases). The CDR3 runs to 13 residues. In germline, CDR1 is GTSNPN, CDR2 SVGIG (reference sequence). The V end was cut by 2 bases, the J end by 2 bases, with 7 bases between. CDR3 bases: TGTGCCTGGAGTCGACTAGCCTACAATGAGCAGTTCTTC. Translated: CAWSRLAYNEQFF.

The chain uses TRBV9 and TRBJ2-5; possibly TRBD1 or TRBD2 for D (5 bases each). This CDR3 has 14 amino acids. V shed 0 bases and J shed 5 bases, with 11 bases lying between them. Germline CDR1 is SGDLS and CDR2 is YYNGEE. Here the CDR3 DNA reads TGTGCCAGCAGCGTAGATCAGGGACGCGAGACCCAGTACTTC. This sequence encodes CASSVDQGRETQYF.

The chain has TRBV7-3 and TRBJ2-3; D not certain. V was shortened by 5 bases and J by 0 bases, with 3 bases between the two germline ends. The CDR3 length is 12 residues. The V gene's germline CDR1 is SGHTA and CDR2 FQGTGA. The chain's CDR3 is CASSASTDTQYF. The CDR3 DNA is TGTGCCAGCAGCGCTAGCACAGATACGCAGTATTTT.

The chain has TRBV25-1 and TRBJ1-2; TRBD1 might be the D (6 bases). The CDR3 length is 16 residues. Per the germline V gene, CDR1 is MGHDK and CDR2 is SYGVNS. The V end lost 4 bases, the J end lost 2 bases, and 17 bases lay between the germline ends. The CDR3 coding sequence is TGTGCCAGCAGTGGGCCGGGACATAGGGGAAACTATGGCTACACCTTC. Residues: CASSGPGHRGNYGYTF.

This clone was picked up a small number of times. The rearrangement uses TRBV7-3 and TRBJ2-6, with D perhaps matching TRBD1 (5 bases). Trimming stripped 5 bases from V and 2 bases from J, with 13 bases between. The CDR3 spans 16 residues. The germline V gene has CDR1 SGHTA and CDR2 FQGTGA. CDR3 nucleotide sequence: TGTGCCAGCAGCGTGCAGGGAAACCCTGGGGCCAACGTCCTGACTTTC. The encoded protein is CASSVQGNPGANVLTF.

The chain combines TRBV7-2 with TRBJ2-7; possibly TRBD1 for D (6 bases). The CDR3 covers 15 residues. CDR1 and CDR2 (germline): SGHTA, FQGNSA. V dropped 5 bases and J dropped 0 bases, with 14 bases sitting between them. CDR3 protein: CASSVEGTSSYEQYF. The CDR3 DNA reads TGTGCCAGCAGCGTCGAGGGGACATCCTCCTACGAGCAGTACTTC.

The rearrangement uses TRBV7-2 and TRBJ1-5, with D perhaps matching TRBD1 (6 bases). The CDR3 is made up of 16 amino acids. The V gene lost 5 bases and the J gene lost 1 base, with 15 bases spanning the gap. The germline V gene has CDR1 SGHTA and CDR2 FQGNSA. Here the CDR3 reads CASSLSQGRSNQPQHF. The CDR3 DNA reads as TGTGCCAGCAGCCTTTCACAGGGACGGAGCAATCAGCCCCAGCATTTT.

The gene calls are TRBV5-4 and TRBJ2-1; 9 positions match TRBD2. The CDR3 covers 17 residues. From germline, CDR1 is SGHNT and CDR2 YYREEE (reference sequence). The trim removed 4 bases at V and 6 bases at J, leaving 14 bases unmatched. The CDR3 region is CASSPEGGRALTNEQFF. The CDR3 coding sequence is TGTGCCAGCAGCCCCGAGGGCGGGAGGGCTCTTACCAATGAGCAGTTCTTC.

The chain links TRBV7-9 to TRBJ2-5, with D perhaps being TRBD1 or TRBD2 (5 bases each). The J call is in doubt because the DNA end fits TRBJ2-7 better. Per germline, CDR1 SEHNR and CDR2 FQNEAQ (reference sequence). The CDR3 is made up of 16 amino acids. CDR3 nucleotides: TGTGCCAGCAGCTTCTCTACAGGACTCGGGTCCTACGAGCAGTACTTC. The encoded protein is CASSFSTGLGSYEQYF.

The rearrangement links TRBV11-2 to TRBJ2-6, with D perhaps matching TRBD2 (5 bases). Looked up from germline, CDR1 is SGHAT and CDR2 is FQNNGV. The CDR3 has 19 amino acids. The V and J ends lost 5 bases and 0 bases respectively, with 20 bases between them. The CDR3, as DNA: TGTGCCAGCAGCCCAACCCGGGGTTCCCTCTCCTCTGGGGCCAACGTCCTGACTTTC. Residues: CASSPTRGSLSSGANVLTF.

The chain combines TRBV5-1 with TRBJ2-1, with 16 nucleotides matching TRBD2. V was pared by 3 bases and J by 4 bases, with 4 bases of the junction left unmatched. CDR1 and CDR2 (germline): SGHRS, YFSETQ. This CDR3 has 17 residues. In DNA form, the CDR3 reads TGCGCCAGCAGCTGGGGACTAGCGGGAGGGCGTTACAATGAGCAGTTCTTC. This sequence encodes CASSWGLAGGRYNEQFF.

This chain links TRBV28 with TRBJ2-5, with D possibly being TRBD2 (5 bases). Trimming left V 6 bases short and J 1 base short, with 12 bases between. CDR3 length: 14 amino acids. The germline CDR1 and CDR2 sequences are MDHEN and SYDVKM. CDR3 nucleotides: TGTGCCAGCAGCCCAGGAGGTCCCCAAGAGACCCAGTACTTC. This sequence encodes CASSPGGPQETQYF.

The chain is built from TRBV30 and TRBJ1-2; D may be TRBD1 (5 bases). Germline CDR1 GTSNPN, CDR2 SVGIG (reference sequence). Deletions cut 5 bases from V and 1 base from J, with 23 bases between. CDR3 length: 17 residues. The CDR3 spells CAWLPGLRGLLNYGYTF. DNA for the CDR3: TGTGCCTGGCTTCCAGGGCTTCGAGGTCTCCTTAACTATGGCTACACCTTC.

V and J are TRBV4-1 and TRBJ2-3; the match to TRBD2 covers 7 bases. The CDR3 has 16 amino acids. After removal of 5 bases from V and 1 base from J, the junction contained 9 bases not matched to a gene. Looked up from germline, CDR1 is MGHRA and CDR2 is YSYEKL. The CDR3 region has the DNA TGCGCCAGCAGCGACCTGTTAGCGGGCCGCACAGATACGCAGTATTTT. This gives the protein CASSDLLAGRTDTQYF.

Within the sample, this clone is medium-sized. The chain employs TRBV19 and TRBJ1-3, with TRBD1 as a possible D gene (5 bases). CDR3 length equals 15 residues. V shed 6 bases and J shed 0 bases, with 12 bases lying between them. Germline CDR1 and CDR2: LNHDA and SQIVND (reference sequence). The CDR3 spells CASSLGPLSGNTIYF. The CDR3 nucleotides are TGTGCCAGTAGCTTGGGACCCCTCTCTGGAAACACCATATATTTT. Full variable domain (remainder filled in from reference TRBV19 and TRBJ1-3): DGGITQSPKYLFRKEGQNVTLSCEQNLNHDAMYWYRQDPGQGLRLIYYSQIVNDFQKGDIAEGYSVSREKKESFPLTVTSAQKNPTAFYLCASSLGPLSGNTIYFGEGSWLTVV.

The chain employs TRBV5-8 and TRBJ1-2; possibly TRBD1 for D (6 bases). This CDR3 contains 14 residues. V was shortened by 1 base and J by 0 bases, with 7 bases between the two germline ends. CDR1 is SGHTS, CDR2 YDEGEE, per germline. Here the CDR3 reads CASSLRTANYGYTF. CDR3 DNA sequence: TGTGCCAGCAGCTTGCGGACAGCTAACTATGGCTACACCTTC.

The chain uses TRBV2 and TRBJ2-4; the match to TRBD2 covers 8 bases. The J segment lost 0 bases and the V segment lost 3 bases, leaving 16 bases of the junction unmatched. This CDR3 has 20 amino acids. CDR1 SNHLY and CDR2 FYNNEI come from the germline V gene. CDR3 protein: CASSDNGQRGLSLAKNIQYF. CDR3 DNA sequence: TGTGCCAGCAGTGATAATGGCCAGCGGGGGCTTTCCCTAGCCAAAAACATTCAGTACTTC.

The rearrangement uses TRBV30 and TRBJ2-7; perhaps TRBD2 as D (6 bases). V lost 7 bases to trimming and J lost 3 bases, with 19 bases between them. The CDR3 has 14 amino acids. Germline V lookup: CDR1 GTSNPN, CDR2 SVGIG (reference sequence). DNA of the CDR3: TGTGCCTTGGCGGGAATTAGCGGACTCTACGAGCAGTACTTC. Its translation: CALAGISGLYEQYF.

The chain uses TRBV5-1 and TRBJ1-2; the match to TRBD1 covers 9 bases. This CDR3 spans 14 amino acids. Germline CDR1 reads SGHRS; CDR2 reads YFSETQ. The V segment lost 4 bases and the J segment 4 bases; nucleotides outside the gene matches: 5. This CDR3 reads CASSAGQGSYGYTF. The CDR3 nucleotides are TGCGCCAGCAGCGCAGGACAGGGGAGCTATGGCTACACCTTC.

The chain carries TRBV30 and TRBJ2-7; perhaps TRBD1 as D (6 bases). This CDR3 has 12 residues. The germline V gene encodes CDR1 GTSNPN and CDR2 SVGIG (reference sequence). The V end lost 7 bases, the J end lost 5 bases, and 15 bases lay between the germline ends. As DNA, the CDR3 is TGTGCCTCGTACTTTGGGGGCAACGAGCAGTACTTC. Its protein is CASYFGGNEQYF. Full variable domain (outside the CDR3, taken from reference TRBV30 and TRBJ2-7): SQTIHQWPATLVQPVGSPLSLECTVEGTSNPNLYWYRQAAGRGLQLLFYSVGIGQISSEVPQNLSASRPQDRQFILSSKKLLLSDSGFYLCASYFGGNEQYFGPGTRLTVT.

This chain connects TRBV11-2 to TRBJ2-7, with TRBD2 matching over 7 bases. The V gene end was trimmed by 5 bases and the J gene end by 0 bases; junction bases not matched to a gene: 10. Germline V CDR1 and CDR2: SGHAT, FQNNGV. This CDR3 is built from 16 residues. CDR3 in DNA: TGTGCCAGCAGCCCCGCAGGCGGGAGATTCTCCTACGAGCAGTACTTC. This sequence encodes CASSPAGGRFSYEQYF.

V usage is TRBV9 and J usage is TRBJ2-7; 10 bases are shared with TRBD1. With 1 base clipped from V and 3 bases from J, the junction kept 1 base outside the gene matches. The CDR3 length is 14 residues. Germline V gene sequence: CDR1 SGDLS, CDR2 YYNGEE. The CDR3 DNA sequence: TGTGCCAGCAGCGTACGGGACAGGGGCTACGAGCAGTACTTC. This gives the protein CASSVRDRGYEQYF.

J is TRBJ1-2 and V is TRBV7-2, with 8 bases identical to TRBD1. Per the germline V gene, CDR1 is SGHTA and CDR2 is FQGNSA. The CDR3 has 15 amino acids. Trimming removed 2 bases from V and 2 bases from J; junction bases left unmatched: 4. CDR3 bases: TGTGCCAGCAGCTTAAGTAGGACAGGGAACTATGGCTACACCTTC. Translation: CASSLSRTGNYGYTF.

The rearrangement links TRBV19 to TRBJ2-3; the D is unclear. Per germline, CDR1 LNHDA and CDR2 SQIVND (reference sequence). CDR3 length equals 11 residues. Trimming removed 3 bases from V and 6 bases from J, with 4 bases in between. The CDR3 sequence is CASSIGDTQYF. CDR3 in DNA: TGTGCCAGTAGTATCGGGGATACGCAGTATTTT.

The chain has TRBV28 and TRBJ2-1; 10 nucleotides agree with TRBD2. With V trimmed by 5 bases and J by 2 bases, 12 bases remained unmatched. The CDR3 has 18 amino acids. CDR1 is MDHEN and CDR2 is SYDVKM in the germline V gene. CDR3 sequence reads: CASSLPRISGGTYNEQFF. CDR3 in DNA: TGTGCCAGCAGTCTCCCTAGAATTAGCGGGGGGACCTACAATGAGCAGTTCTTC.

V and J are TRBV16 and TRBJ1-5; 8 nucleotides match TRBD1. Germline CDR1 reads KGHSY; CDR2 reads FQNENV. The CDR3 totals 15 residues. The junction had 4 bases not matched to a gene; V was cut back by 2 bases and J by 4 bases. CDR3 coding DNA: TGTGCCAGCAGCCAAAGGGGACAGGCAAATCAGCCCCAGCATTTT. Translated: CASSQRGQANQPQHF.

This chain connects TRBV7-9 to TRBJ2-2; D ambiguous. Germline CDR1 and CDR2: SEHNR and FQNEAQ (reference sequence). The CDR3 consists of 17 residues. Trimming cost V 0 bases and J 1 base, with 12 bases left between them. CDR3: CASSLAWQDRNTGELFF. In DNA form, the CDR3 reads TGTGCCAGCAGCTTAGCTTGGCAGGATCGGAACACCGGGGAGCTGTTTTTT. The variable domain in full, with the rest retrieved from reference TRBV7-9 and TRBJ2-2, is DTGVSQNPRHKITKRGQNVTFRCDPISEHNRLYWYRQTLGQGPEFLTYFQNEAQLEKSRLLSDRFSAERPKGSFSTLEIQRTEQGDSAMYLCASSLAWQDRNTGELFFGEGSRLTVL.

The V call is TRBV7-3, the J call TRBJ1-1; D unresolved. V dropped 5 bases and J dropped 3 bases, with 10 bases sitting between them. Germline loops: CDR1 SGHTA, CDR2 FQGTGA. The CDR3 contains 13 residues. CDR3 protein: CASSRERDTEAFF. In DNA, the CDR3 is TGTGCCAGCAGCCGTGAGCGGGACACTGAAGCTTTCTTT.

As concerns this clone: Other DNA variants within this sample encode the same CDR3. The chain is built from TRBV7-3 and TRBJ2-2; D ambiguous. Trimming removed 0 bases at V and 4 bases at J, with 3 bases between. Germline V gene lookup returns CDR1 SGHTA and CDR2 FQGTGA. There are 13 residues in the CDR3. Here the CDR3 DNA reads TGTGCCAGCAGCTTAACGGGCACCGGGGAGCTGTTTTTT. Its protein is CASSLTGTGELFF.